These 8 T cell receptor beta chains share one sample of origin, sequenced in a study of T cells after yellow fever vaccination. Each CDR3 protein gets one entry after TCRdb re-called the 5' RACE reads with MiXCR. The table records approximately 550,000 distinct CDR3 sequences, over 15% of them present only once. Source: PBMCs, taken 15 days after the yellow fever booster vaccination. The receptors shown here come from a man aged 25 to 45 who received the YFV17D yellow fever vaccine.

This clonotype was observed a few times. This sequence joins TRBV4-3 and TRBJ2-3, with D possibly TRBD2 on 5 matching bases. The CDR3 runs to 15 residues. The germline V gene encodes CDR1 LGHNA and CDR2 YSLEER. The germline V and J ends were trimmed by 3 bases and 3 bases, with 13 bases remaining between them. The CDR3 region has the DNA TGCGCCAGCAGCCAGTTGGTCGGGATTACAGATACGCAGTATTTT. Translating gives CASSQLVGITDTQYF.

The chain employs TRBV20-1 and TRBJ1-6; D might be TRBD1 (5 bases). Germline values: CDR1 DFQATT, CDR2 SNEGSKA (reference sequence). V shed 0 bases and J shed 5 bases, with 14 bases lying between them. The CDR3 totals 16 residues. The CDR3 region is CSARDRGAVDNSPLHF. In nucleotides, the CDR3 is TGCAGTGCTAGAGATCGAGGGGCGGTCGATAATTCACCCCTCCACTTT.

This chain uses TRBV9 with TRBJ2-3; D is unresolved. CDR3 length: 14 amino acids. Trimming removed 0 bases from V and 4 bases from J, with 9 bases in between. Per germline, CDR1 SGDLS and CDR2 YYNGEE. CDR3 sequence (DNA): TGTGCCAGCAGCGTAGCTATTGGGGCAGATACGCAGTATTTT. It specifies CASSVAIGADTQYF.

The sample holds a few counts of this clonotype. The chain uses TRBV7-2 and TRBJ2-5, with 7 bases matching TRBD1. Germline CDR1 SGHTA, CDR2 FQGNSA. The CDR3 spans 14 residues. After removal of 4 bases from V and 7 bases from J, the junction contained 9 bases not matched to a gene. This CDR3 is CASSYRQGYATQYF. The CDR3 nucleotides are TGTGCCAGCAGCTATCGACAGGGTTATGCGACCCAGTACTTC.

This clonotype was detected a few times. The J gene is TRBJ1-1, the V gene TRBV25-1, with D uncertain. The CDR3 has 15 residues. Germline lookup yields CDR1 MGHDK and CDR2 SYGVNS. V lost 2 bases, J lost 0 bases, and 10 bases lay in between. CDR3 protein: CASSESPGLNTEAFF. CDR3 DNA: TGTGCCAGCAGTGAAAGTCCAGGTCTGAACACTGAAGCTTTCTTT.

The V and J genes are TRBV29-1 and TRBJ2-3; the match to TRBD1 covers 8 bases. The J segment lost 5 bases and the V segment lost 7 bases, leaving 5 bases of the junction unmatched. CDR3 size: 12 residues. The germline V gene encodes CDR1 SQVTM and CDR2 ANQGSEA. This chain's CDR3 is CSAQGAVDTQYF. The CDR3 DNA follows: TGCAGCGCGCAGGGGGCGGTAGATACGCAGTATTTT.

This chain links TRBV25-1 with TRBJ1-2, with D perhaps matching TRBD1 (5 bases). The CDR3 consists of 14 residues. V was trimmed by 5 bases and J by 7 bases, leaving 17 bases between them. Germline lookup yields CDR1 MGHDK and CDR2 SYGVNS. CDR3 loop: CASSQTGVTLGYTF. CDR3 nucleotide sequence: TGTGCCAGCAGTCAAACAGGAGTGACACTTGGCTACACCTTC.

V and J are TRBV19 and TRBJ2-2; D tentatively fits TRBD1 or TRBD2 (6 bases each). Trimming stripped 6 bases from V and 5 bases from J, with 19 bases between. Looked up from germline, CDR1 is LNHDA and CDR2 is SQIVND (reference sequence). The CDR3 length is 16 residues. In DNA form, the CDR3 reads TGTGCCAGTAGAGGGAAGGGGGGAAATATTACCGGGGAGCTGTTTTTT. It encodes CASRGKGGNITGELFF.